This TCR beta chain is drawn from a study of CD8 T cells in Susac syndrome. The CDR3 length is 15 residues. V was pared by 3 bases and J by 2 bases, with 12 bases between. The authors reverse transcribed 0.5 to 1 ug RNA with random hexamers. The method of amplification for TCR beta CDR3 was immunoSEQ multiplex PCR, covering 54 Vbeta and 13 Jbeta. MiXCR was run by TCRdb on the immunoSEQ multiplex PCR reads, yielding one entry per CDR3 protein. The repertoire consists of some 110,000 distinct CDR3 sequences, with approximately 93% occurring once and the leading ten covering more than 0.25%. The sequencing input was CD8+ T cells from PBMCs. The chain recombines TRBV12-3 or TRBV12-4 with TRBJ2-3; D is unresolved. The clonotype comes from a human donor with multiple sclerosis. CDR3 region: CASSFGQEYTDTQYF. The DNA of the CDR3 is TGTGCCAGCAGTTTTGGCCAGGAGTACACAGATACGCAGTATTTT.